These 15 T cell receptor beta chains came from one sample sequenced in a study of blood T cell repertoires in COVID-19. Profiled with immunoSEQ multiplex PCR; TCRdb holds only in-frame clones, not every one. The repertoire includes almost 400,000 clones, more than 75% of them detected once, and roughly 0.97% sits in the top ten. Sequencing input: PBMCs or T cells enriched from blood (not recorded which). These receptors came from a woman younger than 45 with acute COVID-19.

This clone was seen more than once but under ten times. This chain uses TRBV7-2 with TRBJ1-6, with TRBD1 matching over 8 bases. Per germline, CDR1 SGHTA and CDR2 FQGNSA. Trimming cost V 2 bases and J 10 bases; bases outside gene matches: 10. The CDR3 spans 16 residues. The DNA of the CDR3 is TGTGCCAGCAGCTTATTTTTGGAGACAGGGGTCTCACCCCTCCACTTT. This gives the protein CASSLFLETGVSPLHF.

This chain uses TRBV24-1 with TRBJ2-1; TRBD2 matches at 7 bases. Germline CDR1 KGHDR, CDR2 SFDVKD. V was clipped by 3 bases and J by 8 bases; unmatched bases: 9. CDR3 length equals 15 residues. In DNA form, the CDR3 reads TGTGCCACCAGTGATCCACGCCCCGGGGGGTATGAGCAGTTCTTC. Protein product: CATSDPRPGGYEQFF.

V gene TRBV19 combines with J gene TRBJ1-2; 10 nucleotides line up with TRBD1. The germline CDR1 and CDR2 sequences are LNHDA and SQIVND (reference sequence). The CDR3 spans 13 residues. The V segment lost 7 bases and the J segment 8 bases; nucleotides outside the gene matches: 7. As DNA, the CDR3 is TGTGCCAGTACCCCGGGACAGGGGTTGGGCTACACCTTC. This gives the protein CASTPGQGLGYTF.

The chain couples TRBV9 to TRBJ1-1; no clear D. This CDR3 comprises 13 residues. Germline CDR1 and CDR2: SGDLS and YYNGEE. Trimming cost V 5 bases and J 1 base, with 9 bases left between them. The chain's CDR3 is CASSKSQNTEAFF. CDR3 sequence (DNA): TGTGCCAGCAGTAAAAGCCAGAACACTGAAGCTTTCTTT.

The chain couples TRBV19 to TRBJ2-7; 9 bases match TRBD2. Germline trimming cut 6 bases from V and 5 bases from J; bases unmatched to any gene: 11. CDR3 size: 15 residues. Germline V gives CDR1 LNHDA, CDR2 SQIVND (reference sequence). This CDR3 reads CASRLAGASLDEQYF. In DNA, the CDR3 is TGTGCCAGTAGATTAGCGGGGGCCTCCCTCGACGAGCAGTACTTC.

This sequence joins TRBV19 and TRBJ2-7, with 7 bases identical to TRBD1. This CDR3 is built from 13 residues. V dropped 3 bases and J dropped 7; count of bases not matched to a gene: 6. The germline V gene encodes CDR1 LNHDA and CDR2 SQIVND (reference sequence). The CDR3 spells CASSIPTGNEQYF. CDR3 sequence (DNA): TGTGCCAGTAGTATCCCGACAGGGAATGAGCAGTACTTC.

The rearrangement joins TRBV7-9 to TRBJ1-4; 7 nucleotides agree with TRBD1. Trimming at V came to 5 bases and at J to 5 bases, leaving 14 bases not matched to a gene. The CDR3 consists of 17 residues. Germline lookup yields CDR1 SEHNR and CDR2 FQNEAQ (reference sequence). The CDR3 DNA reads TGTGCCAGCAGCCCCGGTAGGCGGGACAGCCGAAATGAAAAACTGTTTTTT. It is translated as CASSPGRRDSRNEKLFF.

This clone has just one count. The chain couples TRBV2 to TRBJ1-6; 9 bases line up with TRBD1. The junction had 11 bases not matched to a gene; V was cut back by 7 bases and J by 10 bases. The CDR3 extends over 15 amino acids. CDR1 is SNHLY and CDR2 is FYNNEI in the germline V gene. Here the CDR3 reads CASTRPRDRDSPLHF. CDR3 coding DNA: TGTGCCAGCACTAGACCTCGGGACAGGGACTCACCCCTCCACTTT.

CDR3 residues: CASSYKDEDSEAFF. Written as DNA, the CDR3 is TGTGCCAGCAGTTACAAGGATGAGGACAGTGAAGCTTTCTTT. The chain recombines TRBV6-2 or TRBV6-3 with TRBJ1-1, with a possible D match to TRBD1 (6 bases). Trimming stripped 2 bases from V and 7 bases from J, with 14 bases between. There are 14 residues in the CDR3. CDR1 and CDR2 from the germline V gene are MNHEY and SVGEGT.

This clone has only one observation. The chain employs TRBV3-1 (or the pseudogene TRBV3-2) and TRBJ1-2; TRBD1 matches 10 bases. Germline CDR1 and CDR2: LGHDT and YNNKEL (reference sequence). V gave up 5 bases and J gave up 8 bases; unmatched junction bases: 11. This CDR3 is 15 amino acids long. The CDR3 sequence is CASSSRDRGYRGYTF. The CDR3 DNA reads TGTGCCAGCAGCTCCCGGGACAGGGGTTATAGGGGCTACACCTTC.

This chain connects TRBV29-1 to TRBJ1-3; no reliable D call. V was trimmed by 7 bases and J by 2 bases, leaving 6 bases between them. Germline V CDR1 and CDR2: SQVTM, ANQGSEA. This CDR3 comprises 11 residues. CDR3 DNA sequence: TGCAGCGCCGAGGCTGGAAACACCATATATTTT. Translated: CSAEAGNTIYF.

The CDR3 nucleotides are TGTGCCTGGAGCTCGGACAGAAACTACGAGCAGTACTTC. Translating gives CAWSSDRNYEQYF. V is TRBV30 and J is TRBJ2-7; D may be TRBD1 (6 bases). CDR1 and CDR2 from the germline V gene are GTSNPN and SVGIG (reference sequence). V shed 3 bases and J shed 3 bases, with 12 bases lying between them. This CDR3 has 13 residues.

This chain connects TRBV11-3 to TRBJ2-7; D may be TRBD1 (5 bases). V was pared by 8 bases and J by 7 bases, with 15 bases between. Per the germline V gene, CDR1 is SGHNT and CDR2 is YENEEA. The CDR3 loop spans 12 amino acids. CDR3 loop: CASPSGSGEQYF. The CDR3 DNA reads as TGTGCCAGCCCCTCAGGGTCCGGGGAGCAGTACTTC. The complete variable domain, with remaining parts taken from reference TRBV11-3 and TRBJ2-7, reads EAGVVQSPRYKIIEKKQPVAFWCNPISGHNTLYWYLQNLGQGPELLIRYENEEAVDDSQLPKDRFSAERLKGVDSTLKIQPAELGDSAVYLCASPSGSGEQYFGPGTRLTVT.

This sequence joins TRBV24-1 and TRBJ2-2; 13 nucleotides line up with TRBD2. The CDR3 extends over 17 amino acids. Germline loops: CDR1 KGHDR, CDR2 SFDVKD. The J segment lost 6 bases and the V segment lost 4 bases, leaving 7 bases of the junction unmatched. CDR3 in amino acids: CATSEGGLAGSAGELFF. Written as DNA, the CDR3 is TGTGCCACCAGTGAAGGGGGACTAGCGGGGTCGGCCGGGGAGCTGTTTTTT.

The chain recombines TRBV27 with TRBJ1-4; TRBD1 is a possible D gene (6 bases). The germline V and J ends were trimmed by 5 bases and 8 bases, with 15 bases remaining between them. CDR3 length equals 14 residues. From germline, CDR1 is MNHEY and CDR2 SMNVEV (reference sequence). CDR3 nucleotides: TGTGCCAGCAGTCCCCGCGGGGGCGTAGAAAAACTGTTTTTT. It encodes CASSPRGGVEKLFF.